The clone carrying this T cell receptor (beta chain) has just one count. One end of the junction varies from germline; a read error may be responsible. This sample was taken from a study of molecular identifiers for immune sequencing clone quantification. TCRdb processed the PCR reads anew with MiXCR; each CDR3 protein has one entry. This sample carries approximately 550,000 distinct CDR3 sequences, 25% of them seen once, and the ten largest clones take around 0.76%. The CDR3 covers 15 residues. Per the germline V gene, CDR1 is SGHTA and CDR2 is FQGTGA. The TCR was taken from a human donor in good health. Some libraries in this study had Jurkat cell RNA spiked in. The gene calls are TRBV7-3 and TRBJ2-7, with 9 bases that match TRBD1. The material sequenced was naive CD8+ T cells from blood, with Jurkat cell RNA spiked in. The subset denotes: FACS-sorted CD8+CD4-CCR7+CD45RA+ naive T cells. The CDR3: CASSTNGQGNYERYF. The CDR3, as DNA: TGTGCCAGCAGCACCAACGGACAGGGGAATTACGAGCGGTACTTC.